A selection of T cell receptor beta chains follows, all from one sample in a study of post-analysis software for immune sequencing data. Each CDR3 protein is one row after TCRdb ran MiXCR on the PCR reads. Among hundreds of thousands of distinct CDR3 sequences listed, roughly 50% were seen once. The sample taken for sequencing was blood. The receptors were sampled from a girl aged 5-17 years with multiple sclerosis. The CDR3 runs from the conserved cysteine through the conserved F or W. D genes are given only for firm matches. Expanded clones are given a class, and other clones once, few, many or no size at all.

cdr3_aa: CSVVEGEGANVLTF
cdr3_nt: TGCAGCGTGGTGGAGGGGGAAGGGGCCAACGTCCTGACTTTC
clone_size: .
v_call: TRBV29-1
d_call: .
j_call: TRBJ2-6

cdr3_aa: CSADRASETQYF
cdr3_nt: TGCAGCGCAGACAGGGCCTCAGAGACCCAGTACTTC
clone_size: .
v_call: TRBV29-1
d_call: TRBD1
j_call: TRBJ2-5

cdr3_aa: CASNRPIWRRVNEQFF
cdr3_nt: TGTGCCAGCAACCGGCCCATCTGGCGGAGGGTTAATGAGCAGTTCTTC
clone_size: .
v_call: TRBV7-9
d_call: .
j_call: TRBJ2-1

cdr3_aa: CASSMLTGHEQFF
cdr3_nt: TGTGCCAGCAGCATGCTAACAGGGCATGAGCAGTTCTTC
clone_size: .
v_call: TRBV7-3
d_call: .
j_call: TRBJ2-1

cdr3_aa: CASSTGLAGVAGELFF
cdr3_nt: TGTGCCAGCAGCACGGGACTAGCGGGAGTGGCCGGGGAGCTGTTTTTT
clone_size: .
v_call: TRBV7-2
d_call: TRBD2
j_call: TRBJ2-2

cdr3_aa: CASSQTGGYQPQHF
cdr3_nt: TGTGCCAGCAGTCAGACAGGGGGCTATCAGCCCCAGCATTTT
clone_size: .
v_call: TRBV12-3/TRBV12-4
d_call: TRBD1
j_call: TRBJ1-5

cdr3_aa: CATSRVSSGAYEQYF
cdr3_nt: TGTGCCACCAGCAGAGTGTCTAGCGGGGCCTACGAGCAGTACTTC
clone_size: .
v_call: TRBV15
d_call: TRBD2
j_call: TRBJ2-7

cdr3_aa: CASSLGSRGYNEQFF
cdr3_nt: TGTGCCAGCAGTTTAGGTTCGAGAGGCTACAATGAGCAGTTCTTC
clone_size: .
v_call: TRBV12-3/TRBV12-4
d_call: .
j_call: TRBJ2-1

cdr3_aa: CASSNGHSSIYNEQFF
cdr3_nt: TGCGCCAGCAGCAATGGACACTCTTCGATCTACAATGAGCAGTTCTTC
clone_size: few
v_call: TRBV5-1
d_call: .
j_call: TRBJ2-1

cdr3_aa: CASSVDNGNHNEQFF
cdr3_nt: TGTGCCAGCAGCGTAGATAACGGGAACCACAATGAGCAGTTCTTC
clone_size: few
v_call: TRBV9
d_call: .
j_call: TRBJ2-1

cdr3_aa: CASRGVAGGYTQETQYF
cdr3_nt: TGTGCCAGCAGGGGCGTAGCGGGAGGCTACACCCAAGAGACCCAGTACTTC
clone_size: .
v_call: TRBV25-1
d_call: TRBD2
j_call: TRBJ2-5

cdr3_aa: CASSHSGGTSTDTQYF
cdr3_nt: TGTGCCAGCAGCCATAGCGGGGGCACTAGCACAGATACGCAGTATTTT
clone_size: .
v_call: TRBV3-1
d_call: TRBD2
j_call: TRBJ2-3

cdr3_aa: CASSPGWIEQYF
cdr3_nt: TGTGCCAGCAGCCCCGGCTGGATCGAGCAGTACTTC
clone_size: few
v_call: TRBV7-2
d_call: .
j_call: TRBJ2-7

cdr3_aa: CSVEDRQGRETDTQYF
cdr3_nt: TGCAGCGTTGAAGATAGACAGGGGCGCGAGACAGATACGCAGTATTTT
clone_size: .
v_call: TRBV29-1
d_call: TRBD1
j_call: TRBJ2-3

cdr3_aa: CASSSPGQGSYTQYF
cdr3_nt: TGTGCCAGCAGTTCACCGGGACAGGGTTCGTATACGCAGTATTTT
clone_size: .
v_call: TRBV28
d_call: TRBD1
j_call: TRBJ2-3